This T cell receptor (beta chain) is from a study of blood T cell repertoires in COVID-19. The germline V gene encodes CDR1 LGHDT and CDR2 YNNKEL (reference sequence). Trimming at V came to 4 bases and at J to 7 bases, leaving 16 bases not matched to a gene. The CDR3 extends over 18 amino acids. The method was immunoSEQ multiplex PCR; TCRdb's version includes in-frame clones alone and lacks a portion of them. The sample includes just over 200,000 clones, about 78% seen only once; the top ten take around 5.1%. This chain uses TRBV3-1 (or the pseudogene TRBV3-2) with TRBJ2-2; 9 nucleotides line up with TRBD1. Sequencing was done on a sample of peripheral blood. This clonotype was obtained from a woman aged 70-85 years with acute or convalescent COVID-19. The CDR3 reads CASSRGLGTGRFGGELFF. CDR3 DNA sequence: TGTGCCAGCAGCCGAGGTCTTGGGACAGGGAGGTTTGGCGGGGAGCTGTTTTTT.